Listed below are T cell receptor beta chains from one sample, sequenced in a study of blood T cell repertoires in COVID-19. TCRdb's table, derived via immunoSEQ multiplex PCR, lists solely in-frame clones and lacks some. The top ten clones hold approximately 1.5% of a sample with about 110,000 clones, roughly 81% of them seen once. Input material: peripheral blood. These receptors originate from a man aged 40-49 years with acute or convalescent COVID-19. Both conserved end residues are part of each CDR3. Each record gives: clone size, CDR3 length, D gene, V gene, J gene, CDR3 protein, CDR3 DNA. D genes are given only for firm matches. Part of the rows lack a size; the others show once, few, many or a class for expanded clones.

>-|14|TRBD1|TRBV18|TRBJ2-3
CASSRDRGADTQYF
TGTGCCAGCTCCCGGGACAGGGGAGCAGATACGCAGTATTTT
>-|17|-|TRBV7-2|TRBJ2-7
CASSLLTNQGRTYEQYF
TGTGCCAGCAGCTTATTGACGAATCAGGGGCGGACCTACGAGCAGTACTTC
>-|18|TRBD2|TRBV6-2/TRBV6-3|TRBJ2-3
CASSSRLAGGLRGGTQYF
TGTGCCAGCAGTTCCCGACTAGCGGGGGGCCTCAGGGGAGGTACGCAGTATTTT
>-|13|-|TRBV7-3|TRBJ1-2
CASSAGRDYGYTF
TGTGCCAGCAGCGCCGGGAGGGACTATGGCTACACCTTC
>-|14|TRBD1|TRBV7-9|TRBJ1-2
CASSTQGQHYGYTF
TGTGCCAGCAGCACCCAGGGACAGCACTATGGCTACACCTTC
>-|13|-|TRBV2|TRBJ1-1
CATTDLAFTEAFF
TGTGCCACTACAGATCTAGCGTTCACTGAAGCTTTCTTT
>-|15|-|TRBV7-7|TRBJ2-3
CASSLSSRAGDTQYF
TGTGCTAGCAGCTTAAGTTCTAGAGCCGGGGATACGCAGTATTTT
>few|17|TRBD1|TRBV7-2|TRBJ1-5
CASSLTTGTGDLVPQHF
TGTGCCAGCAGCTTAACAACTGGGACAGGGGATTTAGTGCCCCAGCATTTT
>-|17|TRBD1|TRBV18|TRBJ2-2
CASSQQGSGKNTGELFF
TGTGCCAGCTCACAACAGGGGTCGGGGAAGAACACCGGGGAGCTGTTTTTT
>-|16|-|TRBV7-2|TRBJ2-4
CASSLSGSLAKNIQYF
TGTGCCAGCAGCTTAAGCGGAAGTCTAGCCAAAAACATTCAGTACTTC
>-|16|-|TRBV15|TRBJ2-7
CATSRGAARSSYEQYF
TGTGCCACCAGCAGGGGCGCAGCCCGAAGCTCCTACGAGCAGTACTTC
>-|14|-|TRBV3-1/TRBV3-2|TRBJ2-7
CASSQTGYSYEQYF
TGTGCCAGCAGCCAAACAGGTTACTCCTACGAGCAGTACTTC
>few|16|TRBD1|TRBV7-2|TRBJ1-2
CASSLAPGQGNYGYTF
TGTGCCAGCAGCTTAGCCCCGGGACAGGGAAACTATGGCTACACCTTC
>-|12|TRBD1|TRBV6-6|TRBJ2-7
CASRGTGNEQYF
TGTGCCAGCAGAGGGACAGGGAACGAGCAGTACTTC
>once|12|-|TRBV6-2/TRBV6-3|TRBJ2-1
CASSYTGFEQFF
TGTGCCAGCAGTTACACGGGGTTTGAGCAGTTCTTC
>-|13|TRBD1|TRBV7-2|TRBJ2-1
CASSRDRVNEQFF
TGTGCCAGCAGCCGCGACAGGGTAAATGAGCAGTTCTTC
>-|14|TRBD2|TRBV7-9|TRBJ2-3
CASSRDSAGDTQYF
TGTGCCAGCAGCCGGGACTCAGCGGGGGATACGCAGTATTTT
>-|16|TRBD2|TRBV7-9|TRBJ2-1
CASSLENGGSSREQFF
TGTGCCAGCAGCTTAGAGAATGGCGGGAGTTCAAGGGAGCAGTTCTTC
>-|10|-|TRBV20-1|TRBJ1-1
CSAIDREAFF
TGCAGTGCCATAGACAGGGAAGCTTTCTTT
>once|14|-|TRBV19|TRBJ2-5
CASSIGPGVETQYF
TGTGCCAGTAGTATTGGCCCGGGGGTGGAGACCCAGTACTTC
>once|18|TRBD2|TRBV24-1|TRBJ2-5
CATSDRQTSGGRQETQYF
TGTGCCACCAGTGATCGCCAGACTAGCGGGGGCCGCCAAGAGACCCAGTACTTC
>-|13|-|TRBV10-2|TRBJ1-1
CASGLRSDTEAFF
TGCGCCAGCGGACTCAGGAGTGACACTGAAGCTTTCTTT
>-|14|-|TRBV7-9|TRBJ2-2
CASSLGGLRGELFF
TGTGCCAGCAGCTTAGGTGGACTCCGCGGGGAGCTGTTTTTT
>-|15|TRBD1|TRBV7-2|TRBJ1-4
CASSPGTAEGEKLFF
TGTGCCAGCAGCCCCGGGACAGCCGAGGGTGAAAAACTGTTTTTT
>once|15|TRBD2|TRBV6-1|TRBJ2-5
CASSELLAGAETQYF
TGTGCCAGCAGTGAACTACTAGCGGGAGCAGAGACCCAGTACTTC
>-|16|TRBD1|TRBV18|TRBJ1-4
CASSRSRQGAGEKLFF
TGTGCCAGCTCACGGAGCCGACAGGGGGCAGGGGAAAAACTGTTTTTT
>-|15|-|TRBV2|TRBJ2-5
CASPLPYSPQETQYF
TGTGCCAGCCCTCTTCCGTACAGCCCCCAAGAGACCCAGTACTTC
>-|14|-|TRBV6-1|TRBJ1-2
CASSEGPANYGYTF
TGTGCCAGCAGTGAAGGGCCAGCTAACTATGGCTACACCTTC
>-|14|-|TRBV9|TRBJ1-3
CASSTGIAGNTIYF
TGTGCCAGCAGCACCGGGATAGCTGGAAACACCATATATTTT
>-|15|-|TRBV27|TRBJ1-1
CASSLVLAGRTEAFF
TGTGCCAGCAGTTTAGTCTTGGCAGGGAGGACTGAAGCTTTCTTT
>few|15|-|TRBV11-2|TRBJ1-6
CASSFRSSYNSPLHF
TGTGCCAGCAGCTTCAGAAGCTCCTATAATTCACCCCTCCACTTT
>-|15|-|TRBV3-1/TRBV3-2|TRBJ2-5
CASSQDPGPQETQYF
TGTGCCAGCAGCCAAGACCCAGGTCCGCAAGAGACCCAGTACTTC
>-|15|TRBD1|TRBV10-1|TRBJ1-4
CASSETTGRNEKLFF
TGCGCCAGCAGTGAAACGACAGGGCGCAATGAAAAACTGTTTTTT
>-|14|-|TRBV18|TRBJ2-7
CASSDQGGNYEQYF
TGTGCCAGCTCAGACCAGGGGGGTAACTACGAGCAGTACTTC
>-|14|-|TRBV11-2|TRBJ2-5
CASSFGGSVETQYF
TGTGCCAGCAGCTTTGGCGGGTCCGTGGAGACCCAGTACTTC
>-|15|-|TRBV5-1|TRBJ2-7
CASSLVPGPAYEQYF
TGCGCCAGCAGCTTGGTCCCAGGGCCGGCTTACGAGCAGTACTTC
>-|15|-|TRBV2|TRBJ2-1
CASSEDGTPYNEQFF
TGTGCCAGCAGTGAAGACGGGACTCCTTACAATGAGCAGTTCTTC
>-|14|-|TRBV6-5|TRBJ1-1
CASRRGEGGTEAFF
TGTGCCAGCCGCCGGGGGGAGGGGGGCACTGAAGCTTTCTTT
>once|15|-|TRBV7-9|TRBJ2-2
CASSRPTSYTGELFF
TGTGCCAGCAGCCGCCCCACTAGCTACACCGGGGAGCTGTTTTTT
>-|16|-|TRBV25-1|TRBJ1-4
CASSEYMGVGAEKLFF
TGTGCCAGCAGTGAATATATGGGCGTGGGGGCTGAAAAACTGTTTTTT
>-|16|-|TRBV28|TRBJ2-1
CASSSNRQSSYNEQFF
TGTGCCAGCAGTTCTAACAGGCAGAGCTCCTACAATGAGCAGTTCTTC
>once|16|-|TRBV9|TRBJ2-3
CASSVTPGGPTDTQYF
TGTGCCAGCAGCGTAACCCCCGGAGGGCCCACAGATACGCAGTATTTT
>-|15|-|TRBV7-3|TRBJ1-6
CASSSGQFYNSPLHF
TGTGCCAGCAGTTCCGGACAGTTCTATAATTCACCCCTCCACTTT
>-|15|TRBD1|TRBV7-2|TRBJ1-2
CASSWDRRRTYGYTF
TGTGCCAGCAGCTGGGACAGACGCAGAACCTATGGCTACACCTTC
>-|15|TRBD1|TRBV6-5|TRBJ1-5
CASRAETGGGQPQHF
TGTGCCAGCAGGGCCGAGACAGGGGGCGGTCAGCCCCAGCATTTT
>-|14|-|TRBV7-8|TRBJ1-1
CASSLDHSRTEAFF
TGTGCCAGCAGCTTAGATCACAGTCGCACTGAAGCTTTCTTT
>-|14|TRBD2|TRBV6-2/TRBV6-3|TRBJ2-7
CASSLAGATYEQYF
TGTGCCAGCAGCCTAGCGGGGGCCACCTACGAGCAGTACTTC
>-|14|TRBD1|TRBV28|TRBJ1-2
CASTPWGQGYGYTF
TGTGCCAGCACTCCATGGGGACAGGGCTATGGCTACACCTTC
>-|15|TRBD1|TRBV10-2|TRBJ1-5
CASSRAGGSNQPQHF
TGCGCCAGCAGTAGGGCAGGGGGCAGCAATCAGCCCCAGCATTTT
>-|13|-|TRBV12-3/TRBV12-4|TRBJ1-2
CASSLTVYYGYTF
TGTGCCAGCAGCCTCACGGTGTACTATGGCTACACCTTC
>-|15|TRBD1|TRBV6-5|TRBJ2-7
CASSYSPTGKYEQYF
TGTGCCAGCAGTTACTCCCCGACAGGGAAGTACGAGCAGTACTTC
>-|17|TRBD1|TRBV5-1|TRBJ2-5
CASSLGRGQGYQETQYF
TGCGCCAGCAGCCTCGGCAGGGGACAGGGATACCAAGAGACCCAGTACTTC
>-|18|TRBD1|TRBV19|TRBJ1-6
CASSTRTGGAPYNSPLHF
TGTGCCAGTAGTACCCGGACAGGGGGCGCCCCCTATAATTCACCCCTCCACTTT
>-|19|TRBD2|TRBV27|TRBJ2-2
CASSSPGLAGGWNTGELFF
TGTGCCAGCAGTTCTCCGGGACTAGCGGGAGGGTGGAACACCGGGGAGCTGTTTTTT
>-|17|TRBD2|TRBV19|TRBJ2-1
CASKAPGLAGDYNEQFF
TGTGCCAGTAAGGCCCCGGGACTAGCGGGGGACTACAATGAGCAGTTCTTC
>-|17|TRBD1|TRBV2|TRBJ2-6
CASRGQGGSSGANVLTF
TGTGCCAGCAGGGGACAGGGTGGGAGCTCTGGGGCCAACGTCCTGACTTTC
>-|14|TRBD2|TRBV6-5|TRBJ2-7
CASSLLAGSYEQYF
TGTGCCAGCTCCCTACTAGCGGGCTCCTACGAGCAGTACTTC
>-|17|-|TRBV21-1|TRBJ1-1
CASTYLLGGQTNTEAFF
TGTGCCAGCACCTACCTTTTGGGGGGACAGACGAACACTGAAGCTTTCTTT
>-|12|-|TRBV4-1|TRBJ2-2
CASSQQSGELFF
TGCGCCAGCAGCCAGCAGTCCGGGGAGCTGTTTTTT
>-|13|-|TRBV18|TRBJ1-1
CASFGQANTEAFF
TGTGCCAGCTTCGGACAAGCGAACACTGAAGCTTTCTTT